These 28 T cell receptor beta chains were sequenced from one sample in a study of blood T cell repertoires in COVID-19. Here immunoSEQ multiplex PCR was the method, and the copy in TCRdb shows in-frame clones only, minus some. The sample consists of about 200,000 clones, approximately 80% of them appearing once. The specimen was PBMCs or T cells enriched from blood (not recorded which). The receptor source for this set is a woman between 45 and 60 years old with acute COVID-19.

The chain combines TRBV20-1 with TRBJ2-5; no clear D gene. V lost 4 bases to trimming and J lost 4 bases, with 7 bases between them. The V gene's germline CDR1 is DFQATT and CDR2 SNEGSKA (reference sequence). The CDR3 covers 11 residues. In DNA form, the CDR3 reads TGCAGTGCTACCTCCGGAGAGACCCAGTACTTC. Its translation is CSATSGETQYF.

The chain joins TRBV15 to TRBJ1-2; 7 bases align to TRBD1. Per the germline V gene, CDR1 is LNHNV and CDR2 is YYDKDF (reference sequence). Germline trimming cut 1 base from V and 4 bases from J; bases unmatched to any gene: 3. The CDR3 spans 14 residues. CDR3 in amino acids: CATSRGGQSYGYTF. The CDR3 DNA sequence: TGTGCCACCAGCAGAGGGGGACAGTCCTATGGCTACACCTTC.

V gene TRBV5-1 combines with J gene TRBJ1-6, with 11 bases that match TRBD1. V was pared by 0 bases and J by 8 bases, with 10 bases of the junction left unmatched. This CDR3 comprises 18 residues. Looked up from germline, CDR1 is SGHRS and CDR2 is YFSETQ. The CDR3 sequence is CASSLGAPDRGQDSPLHF. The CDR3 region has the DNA TGCGCCAGCAGCTTGGGGGCCCCGGACAGGGGGCAGGATTCACCCCTCCACTTT. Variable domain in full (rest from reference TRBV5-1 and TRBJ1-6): KAGVTQTPRYLIKTRGQQVTLSCSPISGHRSVSWYQQTPGQGLQFLFEYFSETQRNKGNFPGRFSGRQFSNSRSEMNVSTLELGDSALYLCASSLGAPDRGQDSPLHFGNGTRLTVT.

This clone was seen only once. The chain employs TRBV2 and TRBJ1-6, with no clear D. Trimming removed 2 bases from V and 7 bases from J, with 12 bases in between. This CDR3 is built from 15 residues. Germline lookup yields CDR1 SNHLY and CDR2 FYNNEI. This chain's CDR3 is CASSERRPSNSPLHF. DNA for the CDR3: TGTGCCAGCAGTGAAAGGAGGCCATCCAATTCACCCCTCCACTTT.

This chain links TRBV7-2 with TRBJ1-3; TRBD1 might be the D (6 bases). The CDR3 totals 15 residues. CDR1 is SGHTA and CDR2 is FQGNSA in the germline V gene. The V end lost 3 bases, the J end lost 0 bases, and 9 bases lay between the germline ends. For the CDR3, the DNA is TGTGCCAGCAGCTTGGGGGCCTACTCTGGAAACACCATATATTTT. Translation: CASSLGAYSGNTIYF.

The CDR3 is CASSERLAGWETQYF. The DNA of the CDR3 is TGTGCCAGCAGCGAGAGACTAGCGGGGTGGGAGACCCAGTACTTC. The rearrangement joins TRBV9 to TRBJ2-5, with 11 bases lining up with TRBD2. The CDR3 totals 15 residues. From germline, CDR1 is SGDLS and CDR2 YYNGEE. The J segment lost 5 bases and the V segment lost 3 bases, leaving 6 bases of the junction unmatched.

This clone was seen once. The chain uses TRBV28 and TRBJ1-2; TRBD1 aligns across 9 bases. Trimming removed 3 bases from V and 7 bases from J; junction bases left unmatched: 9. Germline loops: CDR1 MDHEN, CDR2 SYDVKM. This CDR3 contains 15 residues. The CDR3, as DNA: TGTGCCAGCAGTTTTAGGGGACAGGGTTATTCTGGCTACACCTTC. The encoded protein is CASSFRGQGYSGYTF.

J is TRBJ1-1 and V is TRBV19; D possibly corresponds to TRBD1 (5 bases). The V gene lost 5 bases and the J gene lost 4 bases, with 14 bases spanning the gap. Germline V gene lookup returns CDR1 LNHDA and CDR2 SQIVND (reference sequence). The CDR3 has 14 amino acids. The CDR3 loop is CASSRGGGRTEAFF. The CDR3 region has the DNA TGTGCCAGTAGTCGCGGGGGGGGACGCACTGAAGCTTTCTTT.

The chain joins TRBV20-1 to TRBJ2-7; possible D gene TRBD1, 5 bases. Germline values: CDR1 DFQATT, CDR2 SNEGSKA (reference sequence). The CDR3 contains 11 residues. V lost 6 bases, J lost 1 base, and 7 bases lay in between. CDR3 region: CSADSSYEQYF. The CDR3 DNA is TGCAGTGCCGACAGTTCCTACGAGCAGTACTTC.

The CDR3 nucleotides are TGTGCCAGCAGATCCGGGACAGGGTGGGGCTACGAGCAGTACTTC. This gives the protein CASRSGTGWGYEQYF. The V call is TRBV11-1, the J call TRBJ2-7; 9 nucleotides line up with TRBD1. CDR3 size: 15 residues. Unmatched junction bases numbered 9, after V lost 6 bases and J lost 3 bases. The germline V gene has CDR1 SGHAT and CDR2 FQDESV (reference sequence).

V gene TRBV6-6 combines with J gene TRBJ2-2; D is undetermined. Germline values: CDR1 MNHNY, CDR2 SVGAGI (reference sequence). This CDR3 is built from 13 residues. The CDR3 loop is CAVAPGNTGELFF. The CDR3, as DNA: TGTGCGGTCGCTCCGGGGAACACCGGGGAGCTGTTTTTT.

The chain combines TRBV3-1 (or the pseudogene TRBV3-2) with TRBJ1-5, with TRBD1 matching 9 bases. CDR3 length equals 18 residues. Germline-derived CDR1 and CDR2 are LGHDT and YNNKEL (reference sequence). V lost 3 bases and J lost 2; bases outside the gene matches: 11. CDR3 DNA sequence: TGTGCCAGCAGCCAGAAAGTTACAGGGGGCAGGGGCAATCAGCCCCAGCATTTT. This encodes CASSQKVTGGRGNQPQHF.

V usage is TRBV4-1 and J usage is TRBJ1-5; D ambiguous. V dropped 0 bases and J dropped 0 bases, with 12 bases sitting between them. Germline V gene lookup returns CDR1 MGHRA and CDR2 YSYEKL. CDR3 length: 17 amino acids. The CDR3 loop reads CASSQDTRPGSNQPQHF. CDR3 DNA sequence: TGCGCCAGCAGCCAAGATACGCGGCCGGGTAGCAATCAGCCCCAGCATTTT.

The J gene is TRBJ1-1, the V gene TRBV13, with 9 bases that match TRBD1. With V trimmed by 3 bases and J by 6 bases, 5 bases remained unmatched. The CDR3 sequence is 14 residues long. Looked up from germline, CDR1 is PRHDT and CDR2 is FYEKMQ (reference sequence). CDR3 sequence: CASSLGQGWAEAFF. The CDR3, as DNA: TGTGCCAGCAGCTTGGGACAGGGTTGGGCTGAAGCTTTCTTT.

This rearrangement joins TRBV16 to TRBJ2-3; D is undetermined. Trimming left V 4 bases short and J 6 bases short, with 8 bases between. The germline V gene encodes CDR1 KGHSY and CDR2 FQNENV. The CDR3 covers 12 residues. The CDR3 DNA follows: TGTGCCAGCAGCCCTTTTCGGGATACGCAGTATTTT. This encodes CASSPFRDTQYF.

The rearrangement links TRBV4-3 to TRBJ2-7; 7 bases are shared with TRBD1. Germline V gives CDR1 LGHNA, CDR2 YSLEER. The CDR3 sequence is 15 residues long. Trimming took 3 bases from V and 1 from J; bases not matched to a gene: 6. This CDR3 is CASSQVTGPSYEQYF. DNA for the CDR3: TGCGCCAGCAGCCAGGTGACAGGGCCTTCCTACGAGCAGTACTTC.

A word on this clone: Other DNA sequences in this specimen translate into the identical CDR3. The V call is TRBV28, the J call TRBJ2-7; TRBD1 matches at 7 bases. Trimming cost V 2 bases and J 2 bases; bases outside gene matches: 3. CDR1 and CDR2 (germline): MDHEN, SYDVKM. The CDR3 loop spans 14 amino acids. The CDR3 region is CASSLRQGAYEQYF. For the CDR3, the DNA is TGTGCCAGCAGTTTAAGACAGGGAGCCTACGAGCAGTACTTC.

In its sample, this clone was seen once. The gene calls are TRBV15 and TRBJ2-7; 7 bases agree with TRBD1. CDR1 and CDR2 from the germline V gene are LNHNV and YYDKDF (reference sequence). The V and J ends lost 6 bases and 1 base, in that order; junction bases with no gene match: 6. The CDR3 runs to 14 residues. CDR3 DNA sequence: TGTGCCACCAGTTTAGGGGGCAAATCCTACGAGCAGTACTTC. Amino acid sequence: CATSLGGKSYEQYF.

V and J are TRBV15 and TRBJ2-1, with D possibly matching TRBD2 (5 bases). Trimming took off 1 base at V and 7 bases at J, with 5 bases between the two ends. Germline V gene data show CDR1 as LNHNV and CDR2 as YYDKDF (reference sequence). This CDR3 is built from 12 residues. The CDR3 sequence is CATSRGLNEQFF. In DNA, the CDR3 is TGTGCCACCAGCAGAGGACTAAATGAGCAGTTCTTC.

The CDR3 here is CATSDRGGQEGFYNEQFF. The CDR3 DNA sequence: TGTGCCACCAGTGACCGGGGGGGGCAAGAGGGTTTCTACAATGAGCAGTTCTTC. This rearrangement joins TRBV24-1 to TRBJ2-1; TRBD2 matches at 8 bases. Germline trimming cut 4 bases from V and 3 bases from J; bases unmatched to any gene: 13. The CDR3 covers 18 residues. Germline V lookup: CDR1 KGHDR, CDR2 SFDVKD.

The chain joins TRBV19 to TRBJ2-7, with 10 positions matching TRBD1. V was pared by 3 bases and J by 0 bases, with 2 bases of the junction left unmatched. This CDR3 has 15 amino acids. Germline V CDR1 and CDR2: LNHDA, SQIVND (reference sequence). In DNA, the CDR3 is TGTGCCAGTAGTATTGACAGGGGGCTCTCCTACGAGCAGTACTTC. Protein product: CASSIDRGLSYEQYF. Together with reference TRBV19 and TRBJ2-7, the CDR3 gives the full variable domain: DGGITQSPKYLFRKEGQNVTLSCEQNLNHDAMYWYRQDPGQGLRLIYYSQIVNDFQKGDIAEGYSVSREKKESFPLTVTSAQKNPTAFYLCASSIDRGLSYEQYFGPGTRLTVT.

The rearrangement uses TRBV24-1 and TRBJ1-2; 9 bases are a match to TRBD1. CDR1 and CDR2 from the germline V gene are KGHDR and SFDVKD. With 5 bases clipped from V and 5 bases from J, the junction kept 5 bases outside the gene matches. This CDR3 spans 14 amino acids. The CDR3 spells CATSARQGGYGYTF. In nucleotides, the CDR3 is TGTGCCACCAGTGCAAGACAGGGGGGGTATGGCTACACCTTC.

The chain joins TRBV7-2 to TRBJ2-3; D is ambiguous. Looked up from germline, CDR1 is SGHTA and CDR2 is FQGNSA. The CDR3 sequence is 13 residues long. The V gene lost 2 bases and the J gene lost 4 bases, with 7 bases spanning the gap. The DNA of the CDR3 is TGTGCCAGCAGCTTATTAGTGGCAGATACGCAGTATTTT. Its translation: CASSLLVADTQYF.

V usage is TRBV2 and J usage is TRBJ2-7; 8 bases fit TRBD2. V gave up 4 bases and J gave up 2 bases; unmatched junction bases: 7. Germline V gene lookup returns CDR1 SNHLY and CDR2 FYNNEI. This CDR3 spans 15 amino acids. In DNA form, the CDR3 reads TGTGCCAGCAGTGTGCAGGGACTAGGGCCCTACGAGCAGTACTTC. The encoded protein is CASSVQGLGPYEQYF. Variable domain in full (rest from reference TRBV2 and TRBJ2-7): EPEVTQTPSHQVTQMGQEVILRCVPISNHLYFYWYRQILGQKVEFLVSFYNNEISEKSEIFDDQFSVERPDGSNFTLKIRSTKLEDSAMYFCASSVQGLGPYEQYFGPGTRLTVT.

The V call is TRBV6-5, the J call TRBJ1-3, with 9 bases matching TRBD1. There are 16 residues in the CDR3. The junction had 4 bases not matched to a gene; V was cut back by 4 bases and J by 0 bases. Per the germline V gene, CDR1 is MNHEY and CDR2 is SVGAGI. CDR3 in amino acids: CASSFGQGNSGNTIYF. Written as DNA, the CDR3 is TGTGCCAGCAGTTTTGGACAGGGGAACTCTGGAAACACCATATATTTT.

CDR3 sequence reads: CAWSVSSGAGGYTF. The CDR3 DNA follows: TGTGCCTGGAGTGTATCTAGCGGGGCGGGGGGCTACACCTTC. The V call is TRBV30, the J call TRBJ1-2; D may be TRBD1 (5 bases). The CDR3 covers 14 residues. Germline loops: CDR1 GTSNPN, CDR2 SVGIG (reference sequence). Trimming cost V 0 bases and J 8 bases, with 16 bases left between them.

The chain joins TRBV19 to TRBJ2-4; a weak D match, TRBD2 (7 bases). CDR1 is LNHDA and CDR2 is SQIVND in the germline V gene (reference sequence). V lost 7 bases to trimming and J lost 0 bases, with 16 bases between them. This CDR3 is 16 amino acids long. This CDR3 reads CASTSGGGVAKNIQYF. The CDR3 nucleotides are TGTGCCAGTACTTCAGGAGGGGGGGTAGCCAAAAACATTCAGTACTTC.

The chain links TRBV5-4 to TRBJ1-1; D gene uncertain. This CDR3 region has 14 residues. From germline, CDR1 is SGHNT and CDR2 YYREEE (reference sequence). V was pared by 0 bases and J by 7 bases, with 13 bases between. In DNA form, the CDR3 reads TGTGCCAGCAGCTTGGTGGCAGAACCCAATGAAGCTTTCTTT. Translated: CASSLVAEPNEAFF.